The clone carrying this T cell receptor (beta chain) has a count of ten or more. The antigen is undetermined. Then a second PCR, running roughly 7 to 11 cycles, was carried out with a sample-barcoded 5' primer and a J-beta primer mix. Each cDNA molecule carried a tag from a template-switch adaptor that contained 12 random nucleotides. From the 5' RACE reads, TCRdb called clonotypes with MiXCR, one entry per CDR3 protein. Of about 650,000 distinct CDR3 sequences detected, 32% appear once; the ten largest clones hold 15% to 17%. This entry is derived from a study of blood T cells in healthy people across ages. Donor samples were obtained from healthy Caucasian individuals from Russia, aged about 6 to 90. Study conclusions and caveats: PBMCs left unsorted prevented a conclusive naive versus antigen-experienced comparison. Long-lived donors carried more naive CD4+ cells and greater diversity than aged donors.

This TCR was sampled from a woman aged 80 or over in good health. Input material: blood.

The CDR3 DNA follows: TGTGCCAGCAGACCTCGGACAGGGGGCTTGGCAGATACGCAGTATTTT. The encoded protein is CASRPRTGGLADTQYF. This chain connects TRBV12-3 or TRBV12-4 to TRBJ2-3, with 11 bases identical to TRBD1. The V segment lost 6 bases and the J segment 4 bases; nucleotides outside the gene matches: 9. The CDR3 consists of 16 residues.